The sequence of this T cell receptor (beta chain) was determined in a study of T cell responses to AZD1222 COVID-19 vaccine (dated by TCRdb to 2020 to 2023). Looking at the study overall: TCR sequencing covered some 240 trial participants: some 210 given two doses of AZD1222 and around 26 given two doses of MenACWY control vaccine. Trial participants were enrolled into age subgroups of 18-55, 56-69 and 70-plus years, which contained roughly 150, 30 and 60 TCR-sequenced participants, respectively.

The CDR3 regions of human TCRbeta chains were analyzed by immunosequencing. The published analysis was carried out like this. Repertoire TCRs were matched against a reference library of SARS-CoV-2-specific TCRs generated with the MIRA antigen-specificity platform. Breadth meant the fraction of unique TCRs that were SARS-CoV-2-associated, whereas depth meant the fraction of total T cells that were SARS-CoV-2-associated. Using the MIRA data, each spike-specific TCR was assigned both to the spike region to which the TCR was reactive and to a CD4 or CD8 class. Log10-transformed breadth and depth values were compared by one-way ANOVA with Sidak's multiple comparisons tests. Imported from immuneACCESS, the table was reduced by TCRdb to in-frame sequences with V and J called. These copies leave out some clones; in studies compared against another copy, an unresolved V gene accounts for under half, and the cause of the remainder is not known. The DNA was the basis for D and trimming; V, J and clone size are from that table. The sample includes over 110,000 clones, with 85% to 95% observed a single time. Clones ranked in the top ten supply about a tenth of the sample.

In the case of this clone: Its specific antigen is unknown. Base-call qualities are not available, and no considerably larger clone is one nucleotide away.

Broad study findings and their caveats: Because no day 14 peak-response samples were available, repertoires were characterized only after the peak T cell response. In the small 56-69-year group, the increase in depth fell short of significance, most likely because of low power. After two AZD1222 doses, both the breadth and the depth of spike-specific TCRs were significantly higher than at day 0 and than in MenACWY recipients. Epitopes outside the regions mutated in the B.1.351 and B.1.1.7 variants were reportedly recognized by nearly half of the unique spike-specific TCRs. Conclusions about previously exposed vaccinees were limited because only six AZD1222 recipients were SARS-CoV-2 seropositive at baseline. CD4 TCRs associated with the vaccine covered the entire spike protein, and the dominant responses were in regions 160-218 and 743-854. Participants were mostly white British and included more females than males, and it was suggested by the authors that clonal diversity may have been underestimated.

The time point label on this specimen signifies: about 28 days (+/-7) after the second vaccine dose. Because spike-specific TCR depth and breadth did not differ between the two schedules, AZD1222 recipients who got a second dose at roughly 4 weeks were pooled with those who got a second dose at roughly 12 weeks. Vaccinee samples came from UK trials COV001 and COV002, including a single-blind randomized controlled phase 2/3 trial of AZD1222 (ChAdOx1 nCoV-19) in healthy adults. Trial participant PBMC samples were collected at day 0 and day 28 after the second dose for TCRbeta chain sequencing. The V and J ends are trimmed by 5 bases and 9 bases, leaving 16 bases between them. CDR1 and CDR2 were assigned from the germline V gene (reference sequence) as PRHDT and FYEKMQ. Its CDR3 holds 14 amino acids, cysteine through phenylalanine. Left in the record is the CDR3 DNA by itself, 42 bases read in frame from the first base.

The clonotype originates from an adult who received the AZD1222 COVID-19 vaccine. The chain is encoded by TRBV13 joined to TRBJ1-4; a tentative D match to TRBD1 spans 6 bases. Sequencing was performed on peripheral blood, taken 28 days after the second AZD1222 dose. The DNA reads TGTGCCAGCAGCCAATCACGGGACACAAAAAAACTGTTTTTT. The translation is CASSQSRDTKKLFF.